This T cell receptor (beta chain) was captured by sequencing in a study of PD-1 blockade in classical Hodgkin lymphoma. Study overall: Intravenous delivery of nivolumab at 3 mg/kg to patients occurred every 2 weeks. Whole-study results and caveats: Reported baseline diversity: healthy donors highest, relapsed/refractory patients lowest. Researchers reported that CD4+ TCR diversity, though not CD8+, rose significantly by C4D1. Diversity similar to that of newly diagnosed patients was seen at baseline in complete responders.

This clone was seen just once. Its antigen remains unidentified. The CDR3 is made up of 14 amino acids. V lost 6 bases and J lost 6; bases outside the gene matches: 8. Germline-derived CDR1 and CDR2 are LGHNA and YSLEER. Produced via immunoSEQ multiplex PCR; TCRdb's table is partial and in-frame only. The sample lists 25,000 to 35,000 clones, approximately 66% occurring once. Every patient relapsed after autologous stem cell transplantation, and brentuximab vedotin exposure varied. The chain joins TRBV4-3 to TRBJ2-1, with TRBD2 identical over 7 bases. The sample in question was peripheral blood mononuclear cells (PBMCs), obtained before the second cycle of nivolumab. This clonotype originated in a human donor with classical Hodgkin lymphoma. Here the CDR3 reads CASSRERGANEQFF. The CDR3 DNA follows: TGCGCCAGCAGTAGGGAGCGGGGAGCCAATGAGCAGTTCTTC.